The rows below give T cell receptor beta chains drawn from one sample of a study of T cell changes during pregnancy in multiple sclerosis. The assay was immunoSEQ multiplex PCR, and TCRdb's table has in-frame clones only and misses some. The sample carries under 55,000 clones, roughly 94% recorded once. The sequencing here drew on CD4+ T cells from peripheral blood mononuclear cells, taken in the third trimester of pregnancy. The receptors derive from a female donor with multiple sclerosis, enrolled in a pregnancy study. Both conserved end residues are part of each CDR3. A D gene is named only where the DNA matches it firmly. Size is stated for part of the rows, as once, few or many counts, or as a class when the clone is expanded.

J gene: TRBJ2-3
D gene: TRBD2
clone size: .
V gene: TRBV7-2
CDR3 protein: CASSLVGRATDTQYF
CDR3 DNA: TGTGCCAGCAGCTTAGTCGGGAGGGCGACAGATACGCAGTATTTT

J gene: TRBJ2-5
D gene: TRBD2
clone size: .
V gene: TRBV7-2
CDR3 protein: CASSRLAGETQYF
CDR3 DNA: TGTGCCAGCAGCCGACTAGCGGGCGAGACCCAGTACTTC

J gene: TRBJ1-2
D gene: .
clone size: .
V gene: TRBV28
CDR3 protein: CASSWTTNYGYTF
CDR3 DNA: TGTGCCAGCAGTTGGACTACTAACTATGGCTACACCTTC

J gene: TRBJ1-1
D gene: TRBD1
clone size: .
V gene: TRBV27
CDR3 protein: CASSLSRDRGPLNTEAFF
CDR3 DNA: TGTGCCAGCAGTTTATCTCGGGACAGGGGCCCTCTGAACACTGAAGCTTTCTTT

J gene: TRBJ2-1
D gene: .
clone size: .
V gene: TRBV11-3
CDR3 protein: CASSSNPGQVYNEQFF
CDR3 DNA: TGTGCCAGCAGCTCTAACCCGGGACAAGTCTACAATGAGCAGTTCTTC

J gene: TRBJ1-6
D gene: TRBD1
clone size: .
V gene: TRBV27
CDR3 protein: CASSFDRGPSPLHF
CDR3 DNA: TGTGCCAGCAGTTTCGACAGGGGGCCTTCACCCCTCCACTTT

J gene: TRBJ1-1
D gene: TRBD1
clone size: .
V gene: TRBV19
CDR3 protein: CASSIDRVGTEAFF
CDR3 DNA: TGTGCCAGTAGTATCGACAGGGTTGGCACTGAAGCTTTCTTT

J gene: TRBJ1-1
D gene: TRBD1
clone size: .
V gene: TRBV28
CDR3 protein: CASRAMGQGTNTEAFF
CDR3 DNA: TGTGCCAGCAGGGCTATGGGACAGGGTACGAACACTGAAGCTTTCTTT

J gene: TRBJ1-1
D gene: .
clone size: .
V gene: TRBV7-2
CDR3 protein: CASSLSVSTEAFF
CDR3 DNA: TGTGCCAGCAGCTTATCAGTATCCACTGAAGCTTTCTTT

J gene: TRBJ1-1
D gene: .
clone size: .
V gene: TRBV30
CDR3 protein: CAWSVGQYLNTEAFF
CDR3 DNA: TGTGCCTGGAGTGTTGGACAGTACTTGAACACTGAAGCTTTCTTT

J gene: TRBJ1-2
D gene: .
clone size: .
V gene: TRBV6-6
CDR3 protein: CASSFLDSYGYTF
CDR3 DNA: TGTGCCAGCAGTTTCCTGGACAGCTATGGCTACACCTTC

J gene: TRBJ1-2
D gene: .
clone size: .
V gene: TRBV18
CDR3 protein: CASSPRSTGRANYGYTF
CDR3 DNA: TGTGCCAGCTCCCCGAGGTCCACAGGGCGGGCTAACTATGGCTACACCTTC

J gene: TRBJ2-7
D gene: TRBD2
clone size: once
V gene: TRBV28
CDR3 protein: CASSWDSSGLEWNF
CDR3 DNA: TGTGCCAGCAGTTGGGACTCTAGCGGCCTCGAGTGGAACTTC

J gene: TRBJ1-2
D gene: .
clone size: .
V gene: TRBV10-3
CDR3 protein: CAIMGPPGTYGYTF
CDR3 DNA: TGTGCCATCATGGGGCCCCCCGGGACATATGGCTACACCTTC

J gene: TRBJ2-7
D gene: .
clone size: .
V gene: TRBV9
CDR3 protein: CASSPDRFGEQYF
CDR3 DNA: TGTGCCAGCAGCCCTGACAGATTCGGGGAGCAGTACTTC

J gene: TRBJ1-1
D gene: .
clone size: .
V gene: TRBV5-6
CDR3 protein: CASSFPGGRTEAFF
CDR3 DNA: TGTGCCAGCAGTTTCCCGGGGGGACGGACTGAAGCTTTCTTT

J gene: TRBJ2-5
D gene: TRBD2
clone size: .
V gene: TRBV4-3
CDR3 protein: CASSQELAGDQETQYF
CDR3 DNA: TGCGCCAGCAGCCAAGAACTAGCGGGGGACCAAGAGACCCAGTACTTC

J gene: TRBJ2-5
D gene: TRBD2
clone size: .
V gene: TRBV5-6
CDR3 protein: CASSQAGGKETQYF
CDR3 DNA: TGTGCCAGCAGCCAAGCGGGGGGAAAAGAGACCCAGTACTTC

J gene: TRBJ2-1
D gene: TRBD1
clone size: .
V gene: TRBV30
CDR3 protein: CAWSVPSLVSLGDRGRNEQFF
CDR3 DNA: TGTGCCTGGAGTGTACCGTCTCTTGTTAGTTTAGGGGACAGGGGTAGAAATGAGCAGTTCTTC

J gene: TRBJ1-5
D gene: TRBD1
clone size: .
V gene: TRBV6-1
CDR3 protein: CASSVDRVQPQHF
CDR3 DNA: TGTGCCAGCAGCGTGGACAGGGTTCAGCCCCAGCATTTT

J gene: TRBJ2-2
D gene: TRBD2
clone size: .
V gene: TRBV7-9
CDR3 protein: CASNGGLAANTGELFF
CDR3 DNA: TGTGCCAGCAACGGAGGACTAGCGGCGAACACCGGGGAGCTGTTTTTT

J gene: TRBJ2-5
D gene: .
clone size: .
V gene: TRBV5-4
CDR3 protein: CASRSGLQETQYF
CDR3 DNA: TGTGCCAGCAGATCCGGACTACAAGAGACCCAGTACTTC

J gene: TRBJ2-2
D gene: TRBD2
clone size: .
V gene: TRBV27
CDR3 protein: CASSSSRLAGVPGELFF
CDR3 DNA: TGTGCCAGCAGTTCGTCAAGACTAGCGGGAGTGCCCGGGGAGCTGTTTTTT

J gene: TRBJ2-7
D gene: TRBD2
clone size: .
V gene: TRBV7-2
CDR3 protein: CASSITSGGTSYEQYF
CDR3 DNA: TGTGCCAGCAGCATAACTAGCGGGGGGACGTCCTACGAGCAGTACTTC

J gene: TRBJ2-7
D gene: TRBD1
clone size: .
V gene: TRBV5-6
CDR3 protein: CASSLGTGTHYEQYF
CDR3 DNA: TGTGCCAGCAGCTTGGGGACAGGGACACACTACGAGCAGTACTTC

J gene: TRBJ1-2
D gene: .
clone size: .
V gene: TRBV29-1
CDR3 protein: CSVVGQGTGYTF
CDR3 DNA: TGCAGCGTTGTAGGGCAGGGTACAGGCTACACCTTC

J gene: TRBJ2-1
D gene: .
clone size: .
V gene: TRBV7-9
CDR3 protein: CASSLFGSNEQFF
CDR3 DNA: TGTGCCAGCAGCTTATTCGGGAGCAATGAGCAGTTCTTC

J gene: TRBJ1-2
D gene: .
clone size: .
V gene: TRBV30
CDR3 protein: CAWSYAGGGYTF
CDR3 DNA: TGTGCCTGGAGTTACGCGGGTGGCGGCTACACCTTC

J gene: TRBJ2-7
D gene: .
clone size: .
V gene: TRBV7-9
CDR3 protein: CASSLGAYEQYF
CDR3 DNA: TGTGCCAGCAGCCTGGGCGCCTACGAGCAGTACTTC

J gene: TRBJ1-6
D gene: TRBD1
clone size: .
V gene: TRBV30
CDR3 protein: CAWWLQGGNSPLHF
CDR3 DNA: TGTGCCTGGTGGTTACAGGGGGGTAATTCACCCCTCCACTTT

J gene: TRBJ2-6
D gene: .
clone size: .
V gene: TRBV6-6
CDR3 protein: CASSRTNTGANVLTF
CDR3 DNA: TGTGCCAGCAGTCGGACTAACACTGGGGCCAACGTCCTGACTTTC

J gene: TRBJ1-5
D gene: TRBD1
clone size: .
V gene: TRBV27
CDR3 protein: CASSLRQGEQPQHF
CDR3 DNA: TGTGCCAGCAGTCTTAGACAGGGGGAGCAGCCCCAGCATTTT

J gene: TRBJ1-2
D gene: TRBD1
clone size: .
V gene: TRBV28
CDR3 protein: CASSSLHRGRIYGYTF
CDR3 DNA: TGTGCCAGCAGTTCCCTCCACAGGGGGCGAATCTATGGCTACACCTTC

J gene: TRBJ2-7
D gene: .
clone size: .
V gene: TRBV6-1
CDR3 protein: CASSEGGTNIYEQYF
CDR3 DNA: TGTGCCAGCAGTGAAGGCGGAACAAATATTTACGAGCAGTACTTC

J gene: TRBJ1-1
D gene: TRBD1
clone size: .
V gene: TRBV5-4
CDR3 protein: CASRGQGAGNTEAFF
CDR3 DNA: TGTGCCAGCAGGGGACAGGGGGCCGGGAACACTGAAGCTTTCTTT

J gene: TRBJ2-3
D gene: .
clone size: .
V gene: TRBV7-2
CDR3 protein: CASSLYNFRGLAGADTQYF
CDR3 DNA: .

J gene: TRBJ1-5
D gene: TRBD1
clone size: .
V gene: TRBV28
CDR3 protein: CASSLPLTGVQPQHF
CDR3 DNA: TGTGCCAGCAGTTTACCCCTGACAGGGGTCCAGCCCCAGCATTTT

J gene: TRBJ2-7
D gene: .
clone size: .
V gene: TRBV20-1
CDR3 protein: CSVRNNYEQYF
CDR3 DNA: TGCAGTGTTCGCAACAACTACGAGCAGTACTTC

J gene: TRBJ2-3
D gene: .
clone size: .
V gene: TRBV10-3
CDR3 protein: CAISLGGSTDTQYF
CDR3 DNA: TGTGCCATCAGCCTAGGGGGTAGCACAGATACGCAGTATTTT

J gene: TRBJ2-7
D gene: .
clone size: .
V gene: TRBV5-6
CDR3 protein: CASSPRTPLSYEQYF
CDR3 DNA: TGTGCCAGCAGCCCCAGGACTCCCCTCTCCTACGAGCAGTACTTC

J gene: TRBJ2-1
D gene: TRBD2
clone size: .
V gene: TRBV9
CDR3 protein: CASSVVPAGVTYEQFF
CDR3 DNA: TGTGCCAGCAGCGTAGTTCCAGCGGGAGTCACTTATGAGCAGTTCTTC